This T cell receptor (beta chain) was captured by sequencing in a study of blood T cell repertoires in COVID-19. Study overall: Donors in the United States, Italy and Spain gave samples during acute or convalescent COVID-19.

Per the authors' pipeline: How many nucleated cells were present was estimated from reference gene primer amplification. Generated by immunoSEQ multiplex PCR, the TCRdb table keeps only in-frame clones and is missing some. The DNA gave D and trimming, while V, J and clone size come from that table. Of about 370,000 clones in the sample, 89% were seen once. This clonotype originated in a woman aged 25 to 39 with COVID-19, enrolled during active disease. The source material was peripheral blood.

CDR3 bases: TGCGCCAGCAGTGCCGGGACAGGGGGCTCCGGTACGCAGTATTTT. It is translated as CASSAGTGGSGTQYF. The J gene is TRBJ2-3, the V gene TRBV10-1, with 12 nucleotides matching TRBD1. The germline V gene encodes CDR1 WNHNN and CDR2 SYGVQD (reference sequence). V was pared by 4 bases and J by 8 bases, with 7 bases of the junction left unmatched. The CDR3 covers 15 residues.